This passage covers 18 T cell receptor beta chains from one sample sequenced in a study of cytomegalovirus exposure and HLA in healthy donors. 13 Jbeta primers and 60 Vbeta primers were used for the PCR. Assay used: immunoSEQ multiplex PCR; TCRdb lists only in-frame clones, some missing. Seen in this sample are 100,000 to 150,000 clones; the ten most common clones hold approximately 0.99%. Sequencing was carried out using PBMCs. Every receptor here comes from a man between 18 and 29 years old in good health and CMV-seronegative.

The chain combines TRBV6-1 with TRBJ2-4, with D possibly being TRBD2 (5 bases). Germline V gives CDR1 MNHNS, CDR2 SASEGT. The CDR3 loop spans 17 amino acids. Trimming left V 0 bases short and J 0 bases short, with 12 bases between. The CDR3: CASSEAPPGLAKNIQYF. CDR3 DNA: TGTGCCAGCAGTGAAGCGCCTCCAGGACTAGCCAAAAACATTCAGTACTTC.

This rearrangement joins TRBV7-9 to TRBJ2-1; D may be TRBD1 (6 bases). The germline V gene encodes CDR1 SEHNR and CDR2 FQNEAQ (reference sequence). Trimming removed 3 bases at V and 10 bases at J, with 7 bases between. CDR3 length: 11 amino acids. CDR3 sequence: CASSLGTEQFF. The CDR3 DNA follows: TGTGCCAGCAGCTTGGGGACAGAGCAGTTCTTC.

This chain uses TRBV4-2 with TRBJ2-7; 10 bases line up with TRBD2. The CDR3 length is 15 residues. V lost 0 bases to trimming and J lost 5 bases; unmatched junction nucleotides: 4. The V gene's germline CDR1 is LGHNA and CDR2 YNFKEQ. The CDR3 DNA follows: TGTGCCAGCAGCCAAGAATCAGCGGGGGGGCACGAGCAGTACTTC. It yields the protein CASSQESAGGHEQYF.

The genes are TRBV19 and TRBJ2-2; D is possibly TRBD2 (7 bases). Trimming took off 7 bases at V and 0 bases at J, with 15 bases between the two ends. Looked up from germline, CDR1 is LNHDA and CDR2 is SQIVND (reference sequence). The CDR3 loop spans 16 amino acids. CDR3 in DNA: TGTGCCAGTACCATGGGGGGGGCCCCGAACACCGGGGAGCTGTTTTTT. This translates into CASTMGGAPNTGELFF.

The genes are TRBV19 and TRBJ2-1, with TRBD2 matching over 11 bases. V was clipped by 4 bases and J by 1 base; unmatched bases: 9. This CDR3 has 18 residues. Germline V gene sequence: CDR1 LNHDA, CDR2 SQIVND (reference sequence). In DNA form, the CDR3 reads TGTGCCAGTAGTACGGGACTAGCGGATCACAATTCCTACAATGAGCAGTTCTTC. Its translation: CASSTGLADHNSYNEQFF.

The rearrangement uses TRBV5-1 and TRBJ1-5; 9 bases are a match to TRBD1. J lost 4 bases, V lost 2 bases, and 4 bases had no gene match. CDR3 length equals 15 residues. Per germline, CDR1 SGHRS and CDR2 YFSETQ. The DNA of the CDR3 is TGCGCCAGCAGCTTAACCGGGACAGGGAATCAGCCCCAGCATTTT. Its translation is CASSLTGTGNQPQHF. Full variable domain (rest looked up from reference TRBV5-1 and TRBJ1-5): KAGVTQTPRYLIKTRGQQVTLSCSPISGHRSVSWYQQTPGQGLQFLFEYFSETQRNKGNFPGRFSGRQFSNSRSEMNVSTLELGDSALYLCASSLTGTGNQPQHFGDGTRLSIL.

This sequence joins TRBV9 and TRBJ2-6; D call uncertain. Trimming cost V 4 bases and J 4 bases, with 18 bases left between them. The V gene's germline CDR1 is SGDLS and CDR2 YYNGEE. CDR3 length equals 17 residues. CDR3: CASSYKRKVQGANVLTF. The CDR3 DNA reads TGTGCCAGCAGCTACAAGCGTAAGGTGCAAGGGGCCAACGTCCTGACTTTC.

CDR3 sequence (DNA): TGTGCCTGGAGTGGAACAGGGTTTCGGAACACTGAAGCTTTCTTT. Translation: CAWSGTGFRNTEAFF. The rearrangement joins TRBV30 to TRBJ1-1, with D possibly TRBD1 on 6 matching bases. With 1 base removed from V and 1 base from J, the gap between germline ends came to 13 bases. Germline values: CDR1 GTSNPN, CDR2 SVGIG (reference sequence). The CDR3 extends over 15 amino acids.

V and J are TRBV9 and TRBJ2-3; a weak D match, TRBD2 (6 bases). The CDR3 has 15 amino acids. Germline V gene sequence: CDR1 SGDLS, CDR2 YYNGEE. Trimming took off 3 bases at V and 4 bases at J, with 15 bases between the two ends. CDR3 loop: CASSAGAQEADTQYF. CDR3 nucleotide sequence: TGTGCCAGCAGCGCGGGAGCACAGGAGGCAGATACGCAGTATTTT.

This chain uses TRBV7-2 with TRBJ1-2; tentatively, D is TRBD1 (5 bases). Germline V gene lookup returns CDR1 SGHTA and CDR2 FQGNSA. Trimming took off 0 bases at V and 4 bases at J, with 15 bases between the two ends. The CDR3 is 16 residues long. CDR3 bases: TGTGCCAGCAGCTTAGCTTCCCGGACAATAGGCTATGGCTACACCTTC. Translation gives CASSLASRTIGYGYTF.

J is TRBJ1-5 and V is TRBV28, with TRBD1 as a possible D gene (6 bases). CDR3 length equals 15 residues. V was pared by 6 bases and J by 6 bases, with 18 bases between. Germline CDR1 reads MDHEN; CDR2 reads SYDVKM. CDR3 DNA: TGTGCCAGCAGGGGTGGGTCGGGGGGCAGTCAGCCCCAGCATTTT. This sequence encodes CASRGGSGGSQPQHF.

Regarding this clone: The same CDR3 is also encoded by other DNA sequences in this sample. The genes are TRBV11-2 and TRBJ2-7, with no clear D. The CDR3 is 11 amino acids. V was cut by 5 bases and J by 3 bases, with 5 bases left in between. Germline V CDR1 and CDR2: SGHAT, FQNNGV. The CDR3 spells CASSSFYEQYF. The CDR3 DNA reads TGTGCCAGCAGCAGCTTCTACGAGCAGTACTTC.

The chain uses TRBV27 and TRBJ1-5; no firm D call. The CDR3 runs 13 residues. The V gene's germline CDR1 is MNHEY and CDR2 SMNVEV (reference sequence). Trimming removed 10 bases from V and 4 bases from J, with 14 bases in between. The CDR3: CATAEVENQPQHF. The CDR3 nucleotides read TGTGCCACCGCGGAGGTGGAAAATCAGCCCCAGCATTTT.

The chain carries TRBV12-5 and TRBJ2-5, with 9 bases lining up with TRBD1. Germline CDR1 is LGHNT and CDR2 is FRNRAP. This CDR3 has 14 residues. J gave up 7 bases and V 6 bases, and 9 bases lay outside the gene matches. The CDR3 here is CASGYTGGRRTQYF. In DNA form, the CDR3 reads TGTGCTAGTGGATACACAGGGGGCCGTCGGACCCAGTACTTC.

V gene TRBV7-9 combines with J gene TRBJ2-1; 7 nucleotides agree with TRBD2. This CDR3 comprises 14 residues. The V gene's germline CDR1 is SEHNR and CDR2 FQNEAQ (reference sequence). The J segment lost 5 bases and the V segment lost 11 bases, leaving 12 bases of the junction unmatched. CDR3 in amino acids: CAVHSAGAHNEQFF. CDR3 in DNA: TGTGCCGTACATTCGGCGGGAGCACACAATGAGCAGTTCTTC. Supplemented by reference TRBV7-9 and TRBJ2-1, the full variable domain reads DTGVSQNPRHKITKRGQNVTFRCDPISEHNRLYWYRQTLGQGPEFLTYFQNEAQLEKSRLLSDRFSAERPKGSFSTLEIQRTEQGDSAMYLCAVHSAGAHNEQFFGPGTRLTVL.

The V call is TRBV5-1, the J call TRBJ2-7, with TRBD1 identical over 8 bases. The ends lost 0 bases at V and 7 bases at J; junction bases unmatched: 6. The CDR3 extends over 14 amino acids. Germline CDR1 SGHRS, CDR2 YFSETQ. CDR3 sequence: CASSLAQGAEEQYF. The DNA of the CDR3 is TGCGCCAGCAGCTTGGCTCAGGGGGCAGAAGAGCAGTACTTC. Based on the CDR3 plus reference TRBV5-1 and TRBJ2-7, the full variable domain is KAGVTQTPRYLIKTRGQQVTLSCSPISGHRSVSWYQQTPGQGLQFLFEYFSETQRNKGNFPGRFSGRQFSNSRSEMNVSTLELGDSALYLCASSLAQGAEEQYFGPGTRLTVT.

The chain couples TRBV5-1 to TRBJ1-3; no clear D gene. The CDR3 consists of 15 residues. V shed 0 bases and J shed 7 bases, with 14 bases lying between them. From germline, CDR1 is SGHRS and CDR2 YFSETQ. This chain's CDR3 is CASSLGHISGNTIYF. CDR3 in DNA: TGCGCCAGCAGCTTGGGACATATCTCGGGGAACACCATATATTTT. Full variable domain (missing parts from reference TRBV5-1 and TRBJ1-3): KAGVTQTPRYLIKTRGQQVTLSCSPISGHRSVSWYQQTPGQGLQFLFEYFSETQRNKGNFPGRFSGRQFSNSRSEMNVSTLELGDSALYLCASSLGHISGNTIYFGEGSWLTVV.

The V and J genes are TRBV20-1 and TRBJ1-2; D uncertain. V lost 6 bases and J 8 bases, leaving 13 bases between the germline ends. The CDR3 is made up of 11 amino acids. Per germline, CDR1 DFQATT and CDR2 SNEGSKA (reference sequence). The CDR3 DNA follows: TGCAGTGCACTAACACGGGGAGGCTACACCTTC. Protein sequence: CSALTRGGYTF.